The 7 T cell receptor beta chains given below trace back to one sample, sequenced in a study of CD8 T cells in ankylosing spondylitis. Regarding the study as a whole: A motif of roughly eight highly homologous TCR beta variants was seen as apparently characteristic of ankylosing spondylitis blood.

For these TCRs, the target antigens are not known. MiXCR, run by TCRdb on the 5' RACE reads, gives a single entry per CDR3 protein. The table shows a few hundred thousand distinct CDR3 sequences, with approximately 20% occurring only once. Material for sequencing was blood, either unsorted or a sorted T cell fraction (not recorded which). These receptors were collected from a male donor with ankylosing spondylitis.

The gene calls are TRBV12-3 or TRBV12-4 and TRBJ1-5; D is unresolved. V lost 6 bases to trimming and J lost 0 bases, with 12 bases between them. The CDR3 length is 15 residues. The CDR3 DNA follows: TGTGCCAGCAGGCCTCGAGCGGGTAGCAATCAGCCCCAGCATTTT. Translation gives CASRPRAGSNQPQHF.

The chain links TRBV7-9 to TRBJ2-1; 8 bases map to TRBD2. CDR3 length: 15 amino acids. Germline V gene lookup returns CDR1 SEHNR and CDR2 FQNEAQ (reference sequence). V dropped 5 bases and J dropped 9; count of bases not matched to a gene: 12. The CDR3 nucleotides read TGTGCCAGCAGCCCGTTCGGGAGGGCCTCCAGTGAGCAGTTCTTC. It yields the protein CASSPFGRASSEQFF.

The CDR3 DNA reads TGCAGCTATAGCGGGAGGCTTGGGACCCAGTACTTC. Protein product: CSYSGRLGTQYF. The chain employs TRBV20-1 and TRBJ2-5, with TRBD2 matching over 10 bases. Germline V gives CDR1 DFQATT, CDR2 SNEGSKA (reference sequence). This CDR3 is built from 12 residues.

The chain couples TRBV7-3 to TRBJ2-3; 8 bases map to TRBD2. The CDR3 length is 16 residues. V lost 2 bases to trimming and J lost 3 bases; unmatched junction nucleotides: 7. In germline, CDR1 is SGHTA, CDR2 FQGTGA. The CDR3 protein is CASSLSPAGVTDTQYF. The CDR3 nucleotides are TGTGCCAGCAGCTTATCCCCAGCGGGAGTGACAGATACGCAGTATTTT. Filled out from reference TRBV7-3 and TRBJ2-3, the complete variable domain reads GAGVSQTPSNKVTEKGKYVELRCDPISGHTALYWYRQSLGQGPEFLIYFQGTGAADDSGLPNDRFFAVRPEGSVSTLKIQRTERGDSAVYLCASSLSPAGVTDTQYFGPGTRLTVL.

The rearrangement uses TRBV2 and TRBJ2-7, with D possibly matching TRBD1 (5 bases). V lost 5 bases to trimming and J lost 4 bases, with 15 bases between them. The germline V gene encodes CDR1 SNHLY and CDR2 FYNNEI. CDR3 size: 14 residues. The CDR3 nucleotides are TGTGCCAGCAGTACTACAGGTTTCGGGTACGAGCAGTACTTC. The encoded protein is CASSTTGFGYEQYF.

This clonotype was recorded many times. The chain recombines TRBV7-2 with TRBJ2-2; 8 nucleotides match TRBD2. Germline CDR1 is SGHTA and CDR2 is FQGNSA. This CDR3 comprises 17 residues. The V and J ends lost 1 base and 5 bases, in that order; junction bases with no gene match: 9. CDR3 sequence (DNA): TGTGCCAGCAGCTTAGGTGCCGGGAGGGTCAGGACCGGGGAGCTGTTTTTT. This sequence encodes CASSLGAGRVRTGELFF.

This clonotype was found a few times. CDR3 sequence reads: CASNEDRAGNTIYF. CDR3 DNA sequence: TGTGCCAGCAATGAAGACAGGGCTGGAAACACCATATATTTT. The genes are TRBV12-3 or TRBV12-4 and TRBJ1-3; 7 nucleotides match TRBD1. Trimming at V came to 7 bases and at J to 2 bases, leaving 5 bases not matched to a gene. This CDR3 comprises 14 residues.